This T cell receptor (beta chain) was retrieved from a study of T cell changes during pregnancy in multiple sclerosis. CDR3 length: 15 amino acids. V was trimmed by 1 base and J by 2 bases, leaving 12 bases between them. In germline, CDR1 is SGHDN, CDR2 FVKESK. Sequencing was performed with immunoSEQ multiplex PCR; in TCRdb, only in-frame clones are kept and a portion is missing. The repertoire has nearly 80,000 clones, 90% to 95% of them found once; the top ten carry about 0.22%. V is TRBV14 and J is TRBJ2-7; D not certain. The sample here was CD4+ T cells from peripheral blood mononuclear cells, taken before pregnancy. The receptor was derived from a female donor with multiple sclerosis, enrolled in a pregnancy study. The CDR3 DNA sequence: TGTGCCAGCAGCCAAGCATCAGGATATGCCTACGAGCAGTACTTC. It is translated as CASSQASGYAYEQYF.